This T cell receptor beta chain was documented in a study of CD8 T cells in ankylosing spondylitis (dated by TCRdb to about 2017). Regarding the research as a whole: To find TCR variants linked to disease, the study profiled T cell receptor beta repertoires in ankylosing spondylitis patients and healthy donors. In total, the full study cohort was made up of 95 to 110 healthy donors and some 26 ankylosing spondylitis patients. Peripheral blood was sampled, and synovial fluid was additionally collected from ankylosing spondylitis patients. What the study reported, not specific to this receptor: In peripheral blood, the disease-linked clones were found at relatively low frequencies and had a CD8+ phenotype. According to the report, matched synovial fluid samples from ankylosing spondylitis patients were significantly enriched for the disease-linked clones. Some TCR beta motif variants had previously been reported in synovial fluid and blood of reactive arthritis patients, which suggested common disease-initiation mechanisms. A TCR beta motif made up of several highly homologous amino acid variants appeared to be characteristic of blood from ankylosing spondylitis patients.

The reads were generated on an Illumina HiSeq 2500. Quantitative 5'-RACE with molecular barcodes was the method used to prepare the TCR beta libraries. The original pipeline was this. Disease-linked TCR variants were identified with a new computational method built on a probabilistic model of VDJ rearrangement. Using fastp trimming at Q25 and MiXCR clonotype assembly, TCRdb reanalyzed the public sequencing data and kept in-frame beta chains. Rows are unified per CDR3 protein, each entry keeping the most common DNA and genes. The V and J calls here are based on TCRdb, not the publication. The sample includes approximately 220,000 distinct CDR3 sequences, with about 26% observed a single time. Roughly 6.7% of the sample is taken by the ten largest. This clonotype was detected only a few times. It has no known antigen specificity. Nothing much larger sits one base from this clone, and base qualities are not available.

The CDR3 goes from the cysteine to the phenylalanine over 15 residues. Only the CDR3 DNA is retained, 45 bases long and in frame from the first base. From V the trimming removes 2 bases and from J it removes 4 bases, while the gene matches leave 5 bases of the junction unaccounted for. CDR1 is given as DFQATT and CDR2 as SNEGSKA, both from the germline V gene (reference sequence). The sequenced material came from blood, either unsorted or a sorted T cell fraction (not recorded which). This clonotype was sampled from a male donor with ankylosing spondylitis or in good health (not recorded which). The rearranged chain carries TRBV20-1 and TRBJ1-3; TRBD1 aligns with 10 central bases. The CDR3 protein is CSARPGQGQGNTIYF. The DNA sequence is as follows: TGCAGTGCTAGACCGGGACAGGGGCAGGGAAACACCATATATTTT.